This TCR beta chain comes out of a study of T cell repertoires in cytomegalovirus infection. Looking at the study overall: It can be stated that public TCR beta signatures indicated CMV infection as well as a matching HLA type. Study observations and caveats: Predominance within the ex vivo response was attributable to HLA-C-restricted CMV-specific TCR beta clonotypes.

At least ten counts were recorded for this clonotype. Its antigen is undetermined. Using its own MiXCR run on the reads, TCRdb lists one record per CDR3 protein. The sample lists 600,000 to 700,000 distinct CDR3 sequences, about 33% occurring once. Germline-derived CDR1 and CDR2 are SGHTA and FQGNSA. The CDR3 spans 16 residues. The junction had 1 base not matched to a gene; V was cut back by 4 bases and J by 1 base. The TCR sequence derives from a human donor in good health (CMV status not recorded). Some clones in this sample may be carry-over from other donors' samples. Sequencing used cultured PBMCs, obtained from culture after CMV antigen stimulation. V and J are TRBV7-2 and TRBJ2-3; the match to TRBD2 covers 14 bases. Here the CDR3 DNA reads TGTGCCAGCAGCTGGGGACTAGCGGGGGGCACAGATACGCAGTATTTT. As protein: CASSWGLAGGTDTQYF.